The 16 T cell receptor beta chains given below trace back to one sample, sequenced in a study of neoadjuvant anti-PD-1 for oral cavity cancer. Data came from immunoSEQ multiplex PCR; TCRdb stores just in-frame clones and leaves some out. The sample has roughly 13,000 clones; approximately 70% are singletons. The material sequenced was PBMCs, taken before nivolumab (anti-PD-1) treatment. Receptors originate from a person aged 35 to 85 with oral cavity squamous cell carcinoma.

This chain links TRBV7-7 with TRBJ2-5; perhaps TRBD1 as D (6 bases). The V gene's germline CDR1 is SSHAT and CDR2 FNYEAQ (reference sequence). The CDR3 consists of 13 residues. Between the trimmed V and J ends, which lost 3 bases and 5 bases, there was a span of 10 bases. The CDR3 sequence is CASSLGAEETQYF. Written as DNA, the CDR3 is TGTGCCAGCAGCTTGGGGGCCGAGGAGACCCAGTACTTC.

The rearrangement joins TRBV5-4 to TRBJ1-4; a possible D gene is TRBD1 (5 bases). Germline CDR1 is SGHNT and CDR2 is YYREEE (reference sequence). Trimming pared 2 bases from V and 3 bases from J, leaving 17 bases between. The CDR3 runs to 17 residues. The CDR3 here is CASSFGANQMANEKLFF. The CDR3 DNA reads TGTGCCAGCAGCTTCGGGGCAAACCAGATGGCTAATGAAAAACTGTTTTTT. The whole variable domain, remainder taken from reference TRBV5-4 and TRBJ1-4, is ETGVTQSPTHLIKTRGQQVTLRCSSQSGHNTVSWYQQALGQGPQFIFQYYREEENGRGNFPPRFSGLQFPNYSSELNVNALELDDSALYLCASSFGANQMANEKLFFGSGTQLSVL.

This clone was detected only once. The chain carries TRBV27 and TRBJ1-2, with no clear D. V was pared by 3 bases and J by 2 bases, with 7 bases between. This CDR3 has 13 amino acids. Germline V gene lookup returns CDR1 MNHEY and CDR2 SMNVEV (reference sequence). CDR3 sequence reads: CASSLSRNYGYTF. The DNA of the CDR3 is TGTGCCAGCAGTTTGTCAAGGAACTATGGCTACACCTTC.

This clone was observed a single time. This chain connects TRBV27 to TRBJ2-2, with D perhaps matching TRBD2 (6 bases). The germline V and J ends were trimmed by 2 bases and 6 bases, with 31 bases remaining between them. CDR1 and CDR2 from the germline V gene are MNHEY and SMNVEV (reference sequence). The CDR3 totals 21 residues. The chain's CDR3 is CASSLISGGARRLKTSGELFF. In DNA, the CDR3 is TGTGCCAGCAGTTTAATATCGGGCGGGGCTAGGAGGTTGAAGACATCCGGGGAGCTGTTTTTT.

V usage is TRBV19 and J usage is TRBJ2-2; 11 bases line up with TRBD2. From germline, CDR1 is LNHDA and CDR2 SQIVND (reference sequence). The CDR3 totals 16 residues. The V and J ends lost 7 bases and 4 bases, in that order; junction bases with no gene match: 8. CDR3 amino acids: CASKVAGGRSTGELFF. The CDR3 coding sequence is TGTGCCAGTAAGGTAGCGGGAGGGCGAAGCACCGGGGAGCTGTTTTTT.

The chain couples TRBV5-4 to TRBJ2-7; D is unclear. Trimming shortened V by 4 bases and J by 3 bases, and 11 bases separated the two germline ends. Germline V lookup: CDR1 SGHNT, CDR2 YYREEE (reference sequence). The CDR3 length is 13 residues. DNA of the CDR3: TGTGCCAGCAGCCCCGGATACCTCTACGAGCAGTACTTC. It yields the protein CASSPGYLYEQYF.

This clone was found a few times. The chain uses TRBV7-2 and TRBJ2-2; D possibly corresponds to TRBD1 (6 bases). Trimming left V 7 bases short and J 3 bases short, with 18 bases between. This CDR3 spans 16 amino acids. Per germline, CDR1 SGHTA and CDR2 FQGNSA. The CDR3 protein is CASIPRGYGDTGELFF. DNA of the CDR3: TGTGCCAGCATCCCCAGGGGTTACGGAGACACCGGGGAGCTGTTTTTT.

CDR3 nucleotides: TGCGCCAGCAGCTCGGACAACCTAACAGGCTCCTATGGCTACACCTTC. This translates into CASSSDNLTGSYGYTF. V and J are TRBV5-1 and TRBJ1-2, with D perhaps matching TRBD1 (5 bases). There are 16 residues in the CDR3. Germline-derived CDR1 and CDR2 are SGHRS and YFSETQ. V lost 3 bases to trimming and J lost 4 bases, with 19 bases between them.

The CDR3 protein is CASSLHFQGTDNEQFF. The CDR3, as DNA: TGTGCCAGTAGTTTACACTTCCAGGGGACCGACAATGAGCAGTTCTTC. V usage is TRBV19 and J usage is TRBJ2-1; TRBD1 might be the D (6 bases). The CDR3 has 16 amino acids. With 5 bases removed from V and 5 bases from J, the gap between germline ends came to 19 bases. Per germline, CDR1 LNHDA and CDR2 SQIVND (reference sequence).

J is TRBJ1-4 and V is TRBV19; maybe TRBD1 (5 bases). Trimming removed 5 bases from V and 6 bases from J, with 16 bases in between. The CDR3 has 15 residues. CDR1 LNHDA and CDR2 SQIVND come from the germline V gene (reference sequence). The chain's CDR3 is CASSPMAGGDEKLFF. Here the CDR3 DNA reads TGTGCCAGTAGTCCTATGGCCGGAGGGGATGAAAAACTGTTTTTT.

The chain links TRBV2 to TRBJ1-1; TRBD1 is a possible D gene (6 bases). The germline CDR1 and CDR2 sequences are SNHLY and FYNNEI. There are 14 residues in the CDR3. V was pared by 5 bases and J by 0 bases, with 10 bases between. CDR3 sequence reads: CASSNRVVNTEAFF. For the CDR3, the DNA is TGTGCCAGCAGTAACAGGGTCGTGAACACTGAAGCTTTCTTT.

This clone was recorded a few times. V is TRBV9 and J is TRBJ1-2; TRBD1 aligns across 7 bases. Looked up from germline, CDR1 is SGDLS and CDR2 is YYNGEE. The CDR3 has 16 residues. Trimming removed 0 bases from V and 3 bases from J; junction bases left unmatched: 8. CDR3 residues: CASSVARRQGYYGYTF. The CDR3 DNA follows: TGTGCCAGCAGCGTAGCTCGGCGACAGGGATACTATGGCTACACCTTC.

This clone has only a few counts. V is TRBV15 and J is TRBJ2-7; D is uncertain. The CDR3 runs to 13 residues. Trimming took 1 base from V and 4 from J, leaving 8 bases between them. CDR1 and CDR2 (germline): LNHNV, YYDKDF (reference sequence). The CDR3 loop is CATSRGTSYEQYF. CDR3 DNA sequence: TGTGCCACCAGCAGAGGAACCTCGTACGAGCAGTACTTC.

The V and J genes are TRBV9 and TRBJ1-1; tentative D call: TRBD1 (5 bases). The germline V gene has CDR1 SGDLS and CDR2 YYNGEE. The CDR3 runs to 13 residues. V was cut by 4 bases and J by 4 bases, with 11 bases left in between. The CDR3 loop is CASSPFGGTEAFF. In nucleotides, the CDR3 is TGTGCCAGCAGCCCTTTTGGGGGCACTGAAGCTTTCTTT.

The V and J genes are TRBV9 and TRBJ2-3, with TRBD2 identical over 12 bases. The CDR3 consists of 16 residues. CDR1 is SGDLS, CDR2 YYNGEE, per germline. V lost 0 bases and J lost 2; bases outside the gene matches: 1. The CDR3 sequence is CASSVGTSGVTDTQYF. CDR3 nucleotide sequence: TGTGCCAGCAGCGTAGGGACTAGCGGGGTCACAGATACGCAGTATTTT.

V usage is TRBV19 and J usage is TRBJ1-2, with D perhaps matching TRBD1 (6 bases). The CDR3 is 17 residues long. Germline assignment: CDR1 LNHDA and CDR2 SQIVND (reference sequence). The V and J ends lost 2 bases and 6 bases respectively, with 22 bases between them. CDR3 region: CASSIRVGYRVGHGYTF. The DNA for the CDR3 is TGTGCCAGTAGTATAAGGGTCGGATACAGGGTTGGACATGGCTACACCTTC.